This TCR beta chain was sequenced for a study of T cell responses to AZD1222 COVID-19 vaccine. Study conclusions and caveats: Spike was spanned by vaccine-associated CD4 TCRs, with dominance at 160-218 and 743-854.

The protocol was immunoSEQ multiplex PCR, while the TCRdb copy is restricted to in-frame clones and leaves out a portion. The table lists approximately 120,000 clones, around 87% of them singletons. Trimming stripped 5 bases from V and 4 bases from J, with 16 bases between. The CDR3 loop spans 15 amino acids. Germline V CDR1 and CDR2: SGDLS, YYNGEE. As for this clone: What it recognizes is unknown.

The sample consisted of peripheral blood, taken on day 0 of AZD1222 vaccination. This receptor was taken from an adult in good health. The chain links TRBV9 to TRBJ2-1; tentative D call: TRBD2 (5 bases). The CDR3 DNA reads as TGTGCCAGCAGTCTTATGGCGGGCTCATACAATGAGCAGTTCTTC. Its translation: CASSLMAGSYNEQFF.